The clone carrying this T cell receptor beta chain was counted a few times. The antigen is unknown. Profiling relied on immunoSEQ multiplex PCR, and the TCRdb table lists in-frame clones only, not all of them. The sample lists some 120,000 clones, about 89% seen once, with 25% to 35% in the top ten. The data were obtained in a study of T cell responses to AZD1222 COVID-19 vaccine. Overall study findings and caveats: Following two doses of AZD1222, Spike-specific TCR breadth and depth rose. Clonal diversity was possibly underestimated; the donors were predominantly white British and more often female.

The germline V gene encodes CDR1 MDHEN and CDR2 SYDVKM. The V end was cut by 6 bases, the J end by 4 bases, with 15 bases between. This CDR3 has 15 amino acids. The rearrangement links TRBV28 to TRBJ1-4, with D uncertain. Here the sequenced sample was peripheral blood, taken on day 0 of AZD1222 vaccination. The TCR comes from an adult in good health. The CDR3 loop is CASSSGQLDNEKLFF. The CDR3 DNA is TGTGCCAGCAGCTCCGGCCAGCTAGATAATGAAAAACTGTTTTTT. Based on the CDR3 plus reference TRBV28 and TRBJ1-4, the full variable domain is DVKVTQSSRYLVKRTGEKVFLECVQDMDHENMFWYRQDPGLGLRLIYFSYDVKMKEKGDIPEGYSVSREKKERFSLILESASTNQTSMYLCASSSGQLDNEKLFFGSGTQLSVL.